Listed below are T cell receptor beta chains from one sample, sequenced in a study of blood T cells in healthy people across ages. One entry per CDR3 protein, called by TCRdb with MiXCR from the 5' RACE reads. The data hold around 1,700,000 distinct CDR3 sequences, with roughly 30% observed a single time. Material: blood. The receptors stem from a woman younger than 45 in good health. Both conserved end residues are part of each CDR3. The D gene is left open where the match is weak. The listing skips clone size in some rows; elsewhere it reads once, few, many or a size class.

abundance,d_gene,v_gene,j_gene,CDR3aa,CDR3nt
few,.,TRBV7-2,TRBJ2-1,CASSLGGTGVPRNEQFF,TGTGCCAGCAGCTTAGGGGGGACGGGGGTTCCGCGGAATGAGCAGTTCTTC
few,.,TRBV29-1,TRBJ2-2,CSVLRRTGELFF,TGCAGCGTACTACGGCGGACCGGGGAGCTGTTTTTT
few,.,TRBV7-9,TRBJ2-7,CASSLGENSRYEQYF,TGTGCCAGCAGCTTAGGGGAGAATAGTAGGTACGAGCAGTACTTC
.,.,TRBV5-1,TRBJ2-5,CAGSPSGQIFQETQYF,TGCGCCGGCAGTCCATCGGGACAAATCTTCCAAGAGACCCAGTACTTC
few,.,TRBV12-3/TRBV12-4,TRBJ2-2,CASRSTGRAGELFF,TGTGCCAGCAGGTCGACAGGTCGGGCCGGGGAGCTGTTTTTT
many,.,TRBV7-2,TRBJ2-1,CASSFGERDEQFF,TGTGCCAGCAGCTTTGGGGAGAGAGATGAGCAGTTCTTC
many,.,TRBV7-9,TRBJ2-5,CASSLAGVTQYF,TGTGCCAGCAGCTTAGCTGGGGTGACCCAGTACTTC
.,.,TRBV4-3,TRBJ1-2,CASSQDRGSHGYTF,TGCGCCAGCAGCCAAGATCGGGGATCCCATGGCTACACCTTC
.,.,TRBV10-3,TRBJ2-2,CAIRTGLSGELFF,TGTGCCATCAGAACTGGACTATCGGGGGAGCTGTTTTTT
.,.,TRBV9,TRBJ2-5,CASSGLNRETQYF,TGTGCCAGCAGTGGCCTTAACCGGGAGACCCAGTACTTC
few,.,TRBV12-3/TRBV12-4,TRBJ2-1,CASSSGLSGGEQFF,TGTGCCAGCAGTTCGGGTCTCTCAGGCGGTGAGCAGTTCTTC
many,TRBD1,TRBV20-1,TRBJ2-5,CSARVLRAGTVKETQYF,TGCAGTGCTAGAGTGCTTAGAGCCGGGACAGTGAAAGAGACCCAGTACTTC
.,TRBD2,TRBV20-1,TRBJ2-3,CSASDSTSGRWRDTQYF,TGCAGTGCTAGTGACTCGACTAGCGGGAGGTGGCGAGATACGCAGTATTTT
few,.,TRBV6-1,TRBJ2-1,CASSEDNSYNEQFF,TGTGCCAGCAGTGAAGACAACTCCTACAATGAGCAGTTCTTC
many,.,TRBV20-1,TRBJ2-7,CSARDLGGLYEQYF,TGCAGTGCTAGAGATCTTGGGGGCTTGTACGAGCAGTACTTC
.,.,TRBV24-1,TRBJ1-5,CATSDLPYFQPQHF,TGTGCCACCAGTGATTTGCCGTACTTTCAGCCCCAGCATTTT